Following are 30 T cell receptor beta chains from one sample sequenced in a study of T cells in Graves' hyperthyroidism and ophthalmopathy. The CDR3 regions of TCR beta were amplified from RNA transcripts. HTBI primers were employed in a first-round RT-PCR of the TCR CDR3. MiXCR was run by TCRdb on the multiplex PCR reads, yielding one entry per CDR3 protein. Of approximately 640,000 distinct CDR3 sequences in the sample, about 16% are singletons; the top ten hold 3% to 4.5%. Input material: blood. The source of these receptors is a woman in her 30s with Graves' hyperthyroidism.

The CDR3 sequence: CAWRVSLGTSVYNEQFF. CDR3 in DNA: TGTGCCTGGAGAGTTTCGTTAGGGACTAGCGTCTACAATGAGCAGTTCTTC. This chain joins TRBV30 and TRBJ2-1; 10 bases are shared with TRBD2. The J segment lost 3 bases and the V segment lost 3 bases, leaving 11 bases of the junction unmatched. The CDR3 is 17 amino acids. Germline loops: CDR1 GTSNPN, CDR2 SVGIG (reference sequence).

In its sample, this clonotype was seen a few times. The J gene is TRBJ2-5, the V gene TRBV30, with 7 bases matching TRBD1. CDR3 length: 12 residues. Germline CDR1 reads GTSNPN; CDR2 reads SVGIG (reference sequence). Trimming cost V 8 bases and J 4 bases; bases outside gene matches: 7. CDR3 sequence reads: CAREGGGETQYF. The CDR3 bases are TGTGCCCGGGAAGGGGGCGGAGAGACCCAGTACTTC.

The J gene is TRBJ2-5, the V gene TRBV18, with D possibly being TRBD1 (6 bases). V lost 6 bases and J 4 bases, leaving 12 bases between the germline ends. Germline V lookup: CDR1 KGHSH, CDR2 LQKENI. The CDR3 covers 13 residues. This chain's CDR3 is CASSKQGRETQYF. CDR3 in DNA: TGTGCCAGCTCCAAACAGGGTCGAGAGACCCAGTACTTC.

This clonotype was recorded at least ten times. J is TRBJ2-7 and V is TRBV3-1; D remains ambiguous. CDR1 is LGHDT and CDR2 is YNNKEL in the germline V gene (reference sequence). Trimming took 5 bases from V and 0 from J, leaving 11 bases between them. The CDR3 is made up of 14 amino acids. CDR3 bases: TGTGCCAGCAGCGTTCTTCCCAGCTCCTACGAGCAGTACTTC. Translating gives CASSVLPSSYEQYF.

This clonotype was seen at least ten times. This chain uses TRBV28 with TRBJ2-5; TRBD2 might be the D (7 bases). Trimming pared 7 bases from V and 5 bases from J, leaving 14 bases between. Germline V lookup: CDR1 MDHEN, CDR2 SYDVKM. The CDR3 contains 13 residues. CDR3 region: CASKGGGEETQYF. The CDR3 bases are TGTGCCAGCAAGGGGGGGGGAGAGGAGACCCAGTACTTC.

This clonotype was counted at least ten times. The V gene is TRBV15, the J gene TRBJ2-7; 7 bases match TRBD2. Germline CDR1 reads LNHNV; CDR2 reads YYDKDF (reference sequence). This CDR3 is 16 amino acids long. Losses at the gene ends were 4 bases for V and 0 bases for J; bases not matched to a gene: 9. CDR3 in amino acids: CATSTTHPSGSYEQYF. In DNA, the CDR3 is TGTGCCACCAGCACCACGCATCCTAGCGGCTCCTACGAGCAGTACTTC. The variable domain in full, completed from reference TRBV15 and TRBJ2-7, reads DAMVIQNPRYQVTQFGKPVTLSCSQTLNHNVMYWYQQKSSQAPKLLFHYYDKDFNNEADTPDNFQSRRPNTSFCFLDIRSPGLGDTAMYLCATSTTHPSGSYEQYFGPGTRLTVT.

Note on this clonotype: A much larger clone differs from this one at a single base, so this may be a read error. This chain connects TRBV28 to TRBJ2-7, with no clear D. Germline CDR1 and CDR2: MDHEN and SYDVKM. The CDR3 contains 12 residues. Written as DNA, the CDR3 is TGTGCCGGCAGCCGCATCCTATACGAGCAGTACTTC. Translated, it gives CAGSRILYEQYF. Full variable domain (remainder filled in from reference TRBV28 and TRBJ2-7): DVKVTQSSRYLVKRTGEKVFLECVQDMDHENMFWYRQDPGLGLRLIYFSYDVKMKEKGDIPEGYSVSREKKERFSLILESASTNQTSMYLCAGSRILYEQYFGPGTRLTVT.

V is TRBV2 and J is TRBJ2-2; 8 bases are a match to TRBD1. Germline CDR1 and CDR2: SNHLY and FYNNEI. The CDR3 spans 16 residues. Trimming cost V 7 bases and J 5 bases; bases outside gene matches: 12. CDR3 DNA sequence: TGTGCCAGCATCCATTCCAGGGGGCGCGGGACCGGGGAGCTGTTTTTT. Protein product: CASIHSRGRGTGELFF.

This clonotype was counted once. This chain links TRBV20-1 with TRBJ2-5; 14 bases agree with TRBD2. The CDR3 length is 15 residues. CDR1 and CDR2 from the germline V gene are DFQATT and SNEGSKA (reference sequence). V was clipped by 8 bases and J by 5 bases; unmatched bases: 10. CDR3 region: CSIGTSGSREETQYF. For the CDR3, the DNA is TGCAGTATCGGGACTAGCGGGAGTCGGGAGGAGACCCAGTACTTC.

This clonotype was seen ten or more times. This chain joins TRBV28 and TRBJ2-1; 11 nucleotides line up with TRBD2. The CDR3 has 16 residues. The germline V gene encodes CDR1 MDHEN and CDR2 SYDVKM. Trimming cost V 4 bases and J 7 bases; bases outside gene matches: 9. CDR3 DNA: TGTGCCAGCAGTTCCACCTCTAGCGGGAGGTGGAATGAGCAGTTCTTC. Translated, it gives CASSSTSSGRWNEQFF.

As to this clonotype: Possible read error: a much larger clone is one base away. V gene TRBV11-3 combines with J gene TRBJ2-1; D gene ambiguous. This CDR3 has 12 amino acids. Germline CDR1 and CDR2: SGHNT and YENEEA. CDR3 DNA sequence: TGTGCCAGCGGCTTAGGTCCCAGGGAGCAGTTCTTC. This codes for CASGLGPREQFF.

This rearrangement joins TRBV4-1 to TRBJ2-1; D might be TRBD1 (7 bases). Germline values: CDR1 MGHRA, CDR2 YSYEKL. Trimming left V 1 base short and J 7 bases short, with 20 bases between. The CDR3 loop spans 17 amino acids. The CDR3 nucleotides are TGCGCCAGCAGCCAAGCCCCACGGGGCAGGGGGAGGAATGAGCAGTTCTTC. Translating gives CASSQAPRGRGRNEQFF.

This chain links TRBV11-2 with TRBJ2-7; 9 nucleotides agree with TRBD2. Per the germline V gene, CDR1 is SGHAT and CDR2 is FQNNGV. The CDR3 extends over 18 amino acids. The J segment lost 5 bases and the V segment lost 0 bases, leaving 14 bases of the junction unmatched. DNA for the CDR3: TGTGCCAGCAGCTTAGAGATAGCGGGAGCAGCTCTCGGCGACGAGCAGTACTTC. Its translation: CASSLEIAGAALGDEQYF. Full variable domain (remainder filled in from reference TRBV11-2 and TRBJ2-7): EAGVAQSPRYKIIEKRQSVAFWCNPISGHATLYWYQQILGQGPKLLIQFQNNGVVDDSQLPKDRFSAERLKGVDSTLKIQPAKLEDSAVYLCASSLEIAGAALGDEQYFGPGTRLTVT.

A few counts support this clonotype. The V call is TRBV29-1, the J call TRBJ2-3; D may be TRBD1 or TRBD2 (5 bases each). This CDR3 is 14 amino acids long. Trimming pared 0 bases from V and 4 bases from J, leaving 11 bases between. CDR1 is SQVTM, CDR2 ANQGSEA, per germline. The CDR3 spells CSVEDDWGSDTQYF. The CDR3 DNA sequence: TGCAGCGTTGAAGATGACTGGGGGTCAGATACGCAGTATTTT.

This clonotype was counted ten times or more. The chain is built from TRBV28 and TRBJ2-3; 8 nucleotides agree with TRBD1. This CDR3 is 15 amino acids long. V trimming: 6 bases; J trimming: 0 bases; junction bases outside the gene matches: 5. Germline CDR1 is MDHEN and CDR2 is SYDVKM. In DNA, the CDR3 is TGTGCCAGCAGGATACAGGGGGGTAGCACAGATACGCAGTATTTT. As protein: CASRIQGGSTDTQYF.

This clonotype was counted many times. CDR3: CASSLVVSAAYEQYF. The DNA of the CDR3 is TGTGCCAGCAGCTTAGTGGTTTCAGCGGCCTACGAGCAGTACTTC. The rearrangement links TRBV13 to TRBJ2-7, with D possibly TRBD2 on 5 matching bases. CDR1 and CDR2 (germline): PRHDT, FYEKMQ (reference sequence). V shed 1 base and J shed 2 bases, with 12 bases lying between them. The CDR3 covers 15 residues.

J is TRBJ2-7 and V is TRBV7-3, with 9 nucleotides matching TRBD1. This CDR3 is built from 15 residues. Germline CDR1 SGHTA, CDR2 FQGTGA. The V gene end was trimmed by 5 bases and the J gene end by 4 bases; junction bases not matched to a gene: 9. The CDR3 loop reads CASSPGTGLVYEQYF. The CDR3 DNA reads TGTGCCAGCAGCCCGGGGACAGGGTTGGTATACGAGCAGTACTTC.

The rearrangement joins TRBV20-1 to TRBJ1-2; 7 nucleotides align to TRBD1. J was trimmed by 8 bases and V by 5 bases; bases with no gene match: 8. From germline, CDR1 is DFQATT and CDR2 SNEGSKA (reference sequence). The CDR3 loop spans 12 amino acids. The CDR3 sequence: CSAGEGARGYTF. The DNA of the CDR3 is TGCAGTGCTGGTGAGGGGGCGAGGGGCTACACCTTC.

This clonotype was detected only a few times. The junction does not match germline at one end; this may be a read error. The chain combines TRBV2 with TRBJ2-7; no definite D call. Looked up from germline, CDR1 is SNHLY and CDR2 is FYNNEI. The CDR3 totals 12 residues. CDR3 sequence reads: CAGSELRYEQYF. Written as DNA, the CDR3 is TGTGCCGGCAGTGAACTCCGCTACGAGCAGTACTTC.

This clonotype was picked up many times. The V call is TRBV27, the J call TRBJ1-2; TRBD1 aligns across 12 bases. This CDR3 is 14 amino acids long. The V gene's germline CDR1 is MNHEY and CDR2 SMNVEV (reference sequence). J gave up 4 bases and V 6 bases, and 3 bases lay outside the gene matches. DNA for the CDR3: TGTGCCAGCAGGGGGACAGGGGGCGTCTATGGCTACACCTTC. Its protein product is CASRGTGGVYGYTF.

The chain joins TRBV6-1 to TRBJ2-4; TRBD1 matches 10 bases. V shed 5 bases and J 5 bases; nucleotides not matched to a gene: 3. Germline V CDR1 and CDR2: MNHNS, SASEGT. CDR3 length equals 14 residues. This chain's CDR3 is CASSPGTGENIQYF. CDR3 in DNA: TGTGCCAGCAGTCCGGGGACAGGGGAAAACATTCAGTACTTC.

This clonotype was recorded at least ten times. The rearrangement links TRBV7-2 to TRBJ2-3, with 11 bases identical to TRBD2. Trimming cost V 2 bases and J 0 bases; bases outside gene matches: 7. CDR1 is SGHTA, CDR2 FQGNSA, per germline. This CDR3 is 18 amino acids long. The CDR3, as DNA: TGTGCCAGCAGCTTAAGACTAACTAGCGGGGGCAGCACAGATACGCAGTATTTT. It translates to CASSLRLTSGGSTDTQYF.

The chain couples TRBV20-1 to TRBJ2-1, with a weak D call TRBD2 (6 bases). V shed 2 bases and J shed 5 bases, with 31 bases lying between them. CDR1 is DFQATT, CDR2 SNEGSKA, per germline (reference sequence). The length of the CDR3 is 20 residues. CDR3 region: CSARPPGIMPGAELNNEQFF. The CDR3 nucleotides are TGCAGTGCTAGACCCCCTGGTATTATGCCGGGAGCTGAACTAAACAATGAGCAGTTCTTC.

This clonotype was detected ten times or more. V is TRBV18 and J is TRBJ2-1, with D perhaps matching TRBD1 (5 bases). Deletions cut 6 bases from V and 9 bases from J, with 15 bases between. Germline assignment: CDR1 KGHSH and CDR2 LQKENI. The CDR3 is 13 residues long. The CDR3 coding sequence is TGTGCCAGCTCGCCCCAGGGCACGGGTGAGCAGTTCTTC. This encodes CASSPQGTGEQFF.

This clonotype was seen only a few times. The chain is built from TRBV7-6 and TRBJ2-2; TRBD2 matches 12 bases. Germline trimming cut 5 bases from V and 2 bases from J; bases unmatched to any gene: 3. Per the germline V gene, CDR1 is SGHVS and CDR2 is FNYEAQ. The CDR3 is 16 residues long. Written as DNA, the CDR3 is TGTGCCAGCAGCAAACTAGCGGGAGGAAACACCGGGGAGCTGTTTTTT. Encoded protein: CASSKLAGGNTGELFF.

This clonotype appeared many times. The rearrangement uses TRBV11-2 and TRBJ2-4, with a possible D match to TRBD2 (6 bases). The CDR3 sequence is 14 residues long. Germline lookup yields CDR1 SGHAT and CDR2 FQNNGV. The ends were cut back, 6 bases at V and 1 base at J, with 10 bases in the middle. The CDR3 reads CASSTGLAKNIQYF. The CDR3 DNA reads as TGTGCCAGCAGTACGGGACTGGCCAAAAACATTCAGTACTTC.

There are many counts of this clonotype. The chain uses TRBV6-2 or TRBV6-3 and TRBJ2-1, with TRBD2 identical over 7 bases. Germline V lookup: CDR1 MNHEY, CDR2 SVGEGT. After removal of 6 bases from V and 2 bases from J, the junction contained 10 bases not matched to a gene. The length of the CDR3 is 16 residues. The CDR3 coding sequence is TGTGCCAGCAGACCCCTTGCGAGCGGGGCCTACAATGAGCAGTTCTTC. This encodes CASRPLASGAYNEQFF.

CDR3 region: CACRRSGNPYEQYF. The CDR3 DNA is TGTGCCTGTAGGCGTAGCGGGAACCCCTACGAGCAGTACTTC. The rearrangement links TRBV2 to TRBJ2-7; 8 nucleotides agree with TRBD2. Germline values: CDR1 SNHLY, CDR2 FYNNEI. V gave up 11 bases and J gave up 2 bases; unmatched junction bases: 11. The CDR3 totals 14 residues.

This clonotype was observed many times. The gene calls are TRBV20-1 and TRBJ2-7, with D unclear. This CDR3 region has 11 residues. V was clipped by 5 bases and J by 4 bases, with 9 bases between them. From germline, CDR1 is DFQATT and CDR2 SNEGSKA (reference sequence). The CDR3 DNA follows: TGCAGTGCTCCTTACGATTACGAGCAGTACTTC. It encodes CSAPYDYEQYF.

This clonotype was counted between two and nine times. The chain links TRBV18 to TRBJ2-1, with TRBD2 identical over 8 bases. This CDR3 contains 13 residues. Germline CDR1 KGHSH, CDR2 LQKENI. V dropped 4 bases and J dropped 9; count of bases not matched to a gene: 5. CDR3 loop: CASSLRTSLEQFF. CDR3 coding DNA: TGTGCCAGCTCACTCCGGACTAGCCTTGAGCAGTTCTTC. Together with reference TRBV18 and TRBJ2-1, the CDR3 gives the full variable domain: NAGVMQNPRHLVRRRGQEARLRCSPMKGHSHVYWYRQLPEEGLKFMVYLQKENIIDESGMPKERFSAEFPKEGPSILRIQQVVRGDSAAYFCASSLRTSLEQFFGPGTRLTVL.